The clone carrying this T cell receptor (beta chain) was detected once. Antigen unknown. These data are taken from a study of cytomegalovirus exposure and HLA in healthy donors. The method was immunoSEQ multiplex PCR; TCRdb's version includes in-frame clones alone and lacks a portion of them. Among about 65,000 clones, 92% were seen once, and the ten largest hold about 1.2%. Separate from the 666-subject first cohort was the approximately 120-subject validation cohort, to which the donors belonged. V was clipped by 4 bases and J by 4 bases, with 7 bases between them. Germline V CDR1 and CDR2: MNHEY, SVGAGI. The CDR3 is 12 amino acids. General observations from the study: It was found in a later analysis that first-cohort TCR clusters tended to co-occur in the 90 to 150 validation repertoires.

The sequence was collected from a young woman in good health and CMV-seronegative. Sequencing was done on a sample of PBMCs. The V call is TRBV6-5, the J call TRBJ1-2; D unresolved. In DNA form, the CDR3 reads TGTGCCAGCAGTTCCGGTAGCTATGGCTACACCTTC. This gives the protein CASSSGSYGYTF.